This T cell receptor (beta chain) was observed in a study of response to subunit inactivated influenza vaccine. MiXCR, applied by TCRdb to the RT-PCR reads, yields one record per CDR3 protein. The profile shows about 540,000 distinct CDR3 sequences, less than 25% of them singletons. The CDR3 length is 15 residues. Between the trimmed V and J ends, which lost 6 bases and 3 bases, there was a span of 18 bases. Per the germline V gene, CDR1 is SGHDN and CDR2 is FVKESK. The same sample was also used in a study of T cells expressing NK-cell markers. That study adds: The TCR beta cDNA came from 5'RACE template switching with UMIs. Beta-chain profiling covered CD3+CD56+NKG2C+, CD3+CD56+NKG2C- and CD3+CD56-NKG2C+ sorted subsets. An anti-gamma-delta TCR antibody confined sorting to alpha-beta TCR T cells across several of the experiments. In roughly six donors, dominant CD3+CD56+NKG2C+ clonotypes ranked among the top 10 CD8+ clonotypes. Four of the donors also had these clonotypes leading their CD3+CD56-NKG2C+ fraction.

V gene TRBV14 combines with J gene TRBJ2-7; the D gene is possibly TRBD2 (5 bases). This sample comprised CD4+ T cells sorted from PBMCs, obtained approximately 12 days after vaccination. This receptor was identified in a middle-aged man who received an inactivated influenza vaccine. CDR3 amino acids: CASSRGRGRDYEQYF. DNA of the CDR3: TGTGCCAGCAGTCGAGGTCGGGGAAGGGACTACGAGCAGTACTTC.